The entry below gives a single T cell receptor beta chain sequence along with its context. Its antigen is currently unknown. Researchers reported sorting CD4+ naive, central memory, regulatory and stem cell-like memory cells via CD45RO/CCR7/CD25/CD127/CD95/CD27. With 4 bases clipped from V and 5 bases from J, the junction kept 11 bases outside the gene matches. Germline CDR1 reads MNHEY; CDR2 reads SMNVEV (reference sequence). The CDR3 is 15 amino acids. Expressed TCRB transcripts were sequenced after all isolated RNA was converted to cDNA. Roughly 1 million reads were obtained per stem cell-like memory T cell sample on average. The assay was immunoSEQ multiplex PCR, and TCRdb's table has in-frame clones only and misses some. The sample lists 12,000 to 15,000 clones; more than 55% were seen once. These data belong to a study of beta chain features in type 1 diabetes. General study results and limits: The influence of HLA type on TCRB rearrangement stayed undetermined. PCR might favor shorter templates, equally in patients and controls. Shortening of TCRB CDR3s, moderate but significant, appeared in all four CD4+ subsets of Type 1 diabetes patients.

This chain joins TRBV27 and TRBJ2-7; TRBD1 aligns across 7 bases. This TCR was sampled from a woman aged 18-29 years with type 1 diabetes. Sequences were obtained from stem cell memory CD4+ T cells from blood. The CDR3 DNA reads TGTGCCAGCAGTTGGAAGATACAGGGGTTCGACGAGCAGTACTTC. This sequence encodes CASSWKIQGFDEQYF.